These 4 T cell receptor beta chains originate from one sample sequenced in a study of blood T cell repertoires in COVID-19. The table came from immunoSEQ multiplex PCR; TCRdb's copy has only in-frame clones and leaves some out. The sample shows 300,000 to 350,000 clones, about 93% of them seen only once. The sample consisted of peripheral blood. Source of these receptors: a woman between 18 and 29 years old who had recovered from COVID-19.

The V call is TRBV30, the J call TRBJ1-4, with 7 bases that match TRBD1. Germline loops: CDR1 GTSNPN, CDR2 SVGIG (reference sequence). V lost 4 bases, J lost 12 bases, and 11 bases stayed unmatched. The length of the CDR3 is 13 residues. The CDR3, as DNA: TGTGCCTGGACCTCAGGGGGTTCCGGTGAACTGTTTTTT. Translating it yields CAWTSGGSGELFF.

V is TRBV7-9 and J is TRBJ1-2, with D unresolved. CDR3 length equals 16 residues. Germline CDR1 SEHNR, CDR2 FQNEAQ (reference sequence). V was pared by 0 bases and J by 7 bases, with 18 bases between. The CDR3 sequence: CASSLASLGRLSGYTF. The CDR3, as DNA: TGTGCCAGCAGCTTAGCTTCTCTAGGAAGATTGAGTGGCTACACCTTC.

The rearrangement uses TRBV7-7 and TRBJ2-2; the D is unclear. V was clipped by 4 bases and J by 0 bases, with 15 bases between them. Looked up from germline, CDR1 is SSHAT and CDR2 is FNYEAQ (reference sequence). The CDR3 is made up of 17 amino acids. CDR3 DNA: TGTGCCAGCAGCTCCGAGCCAAGAACCGCGAACACCGGGGAGCTGTTTTTT. Translation gives CASSSEPRTANTGELFF. Full variable domain (remainder filled in from reference TRBV7-7 and TRBJ2-2): GAGVSQSPRYKVTKRGQDVTLRCDPISSHATLYWYQQALGQGPEFLTYFNYEAQPDKSGLPSDRFSAERPEGSISTLTIQRTEQRDSAMYRCASSSEPRTANTGELFFGEGSRLTVL.

V gene TRBV18 combines with J gene TRBJ2-7; perhaps TRBD2 as D (6 bases). The CDR3 totals 13 residues. Germline V gene data show CDR1 as KGHSH and CDR2 as LQKENI. Trimming took off 6 bases at V and 6 bases at J, with 15 bases between the two ends. The CDR3 spells CASSLGPGAEQYV. The DNA of the CDR3 is TGTGCCAGCTCCCTAGGTCCGGGAGCCGAGCAGTACGTC.